The rows below give T cell receptor beta chains drawn from one sample of a study. Produced via immunoSEQ multiplex PCR; TCRdb's table is partial and in-frame only. The sample consists of about 68,000 clones, roughly 95% of them appearing once. Sample: PBMCs. All receptors come from a man in his forties with rheumatoid arthritis. The CDR3 runs from the conserved cysteine through the conserved F or W. Each record gives: J gene, clone size, V gene, CDR3 length, D gene, CDR3 DNA, CDR3 protein. A D gene is named only where the DNA matches it firmly. Some rows have no size entry. The others give once, few or many, or a class for an expanded clone.

TRBJ1-1	.	TRBV7-6	14	.	TGTGCCAGCAGCTTAAGCGGGGAGGGCACTGAAGCTTTCTTT	CASSLSGEGTEAFF
TRBJ1-5	.	TRBV6-6	14	TRBD1	TGTGCCAGCAGATCGACAGGGCTCGGGCAGCCCCAGCATTTT	CASRSTGLGQPQHF
TRBJ2-3	.	TRBV27	15	.	TGTGCCAGCAGTTTATTGGACACTAGCACAGATACGCAGTATTTT	CASSLLDTSTDTQYF
TRBJ1-2	.	TRBV6-4	15	.	TGTGCCAGCAGTGACTCCGGCAGGCTAGCCTATGGCTACACCTTC	CASSDSGRLAYGYTF
TRBJ2-1	.	TRBV18	13	.	TGTGCCAGCTCCCCCCTCGGGTCAGAAGAGCAGTTCTTC	CASSPLGSEEQFF
TRBJ1-2	.	TRBV6-5	13	.	TGTGCCAGCAGTAGGGACGGCAGCTATGGCTACACCTTC	CASSRDGSYGYTF
TRBJ2-7	.	TRBV4-1	16	TRBD1	TGCGCCAGCAGCCAAGACCGGTGGGACAGGGGCTACGAGCAGTACTTC	CASSQDRWDRGYEQYF
TRBJ2-2	.	TRBV19	15	.	TGTGCCAGTAGGATGATAGTTACGAACACCGGGGAGCTGTTTTTT	CASRMIVTNTGELFF
TRBJ2-5	.	TRBV30	15	TRBD1	TGTGCCTGGAGTATTAGTGTGACAGGGCAAGAGACCCAGTACTTC	CAWSISVTGQETQYF
TRBJ1-2	.	TRBV2	15	.	TGTGCCAGCAGTGAATTCGGGGTGAGAAGCTATGGCTACACCTTC	CASSEFGVRSYGYTF
TRBJ1-3	.	TRBV2	16	TRBD1	TGTGCCAGCAGAGAGGGACAGGATGACTCTGGAAACACCATATATTTT	CASREGQDDSGNTIYF
TRBJ2-3	.	TRBV4-3	16	TRBD2	TGCGCCAGCAGCCAAGATGCTAGCGGGATGACAGATACGCAGTATTTT	CASSQDASGMTDTQYF
TRBJ2-7	.	TRBV3-1/TRBV3-2	13	.	TGTGCCAGCAGCCAAGTGGTTGGCGGTGAGAAATACTTC	CASSQVVGGEKYF
TRBJ2-5	once	TRBV5-1	17	TRBD2	TGCGCCAGCATCTCTGGAATGACTAGCGGGAGTCGAGAGACCCAGTACTTC	CASISGMTSGSRETQYF
TRBJ2-7	.	TRBV14	15	.	TGTGCCAGCAGCCAAGTAGGAGGGTCGGGCGGTGTGCAGTACTTC	CASSQVGGSGGVQYF
TRBJ2-7	.	TRBV21-1	14	.	TGTGCCAGCAGCAAAGGGGCCGACAGGTACGAGCAGTACTTC	CASSKGADRYEQYF
TRBJ1-5	.	TRBV5-5	16	.	TGTGCCAGCAGCTTGGGATCAGGGTATAGCAATCAGCCCCAGCATTTT	CASSLGSGYSNQPQHF
TRBJ2-1	.	TRBV19	14	.	TGTGCCACCCGTCCGGGGGGCCCCTACAATGAGCAGTTCTTC	CATRPGGPYNEQFF
TRBJ1-2	.	TRBV7-3	13	.	TGTGCCAGCAGCCCGTCCGGTAACTATGGCTACACCTTC	CASSPSGNYGYTF
TRBJ2-2	.	TRBV5-1	16	TRBD1	TGCGCCAGCAGCTTGTCCGGGACAGCGAACACCGGGGAGCTGTTTTTT	CASSLSGTANTGELFF
TRBJ2-7	.	TRBV19	16	.	TGTGCCAGTAGTAACATAGGACCGGGGTCAGCCTACGAGCAGTACTTC	CASSNIGPGSAYEQYF
TRBJ2-1	.	TRBV5-5	19	TRBD2	TGTGCCAGCAGCTTGGCGGGACTAGCGGGAGGGTCCACCTACAATGAGCAGTTCTTC	CASSLAGLAGGSTYNEQFF
TRBJ1-3	.	TRBV28	17	.	TGTGCCAGCACCGACCGGGCGGCGGGGACTTCTGGAAACACCATATATTTT	CASTDRAAGTSGNTIYF
TRBJ1-5	.	TRBV2	15	TRBD1	TGTGCCAGCGGCTCCGAAGGGACAGCGGTACAGCCCCAGCATTTT	CASGSEGTAVQPQHF
TRBJ1-5	.	TRBV7-9	16	.	TGTGCCAGCAGCTTAGAGCAGGGAAGGAGCAATCAGCCCCAGCATTTT	CASSLEQGRSNQPQHF
TRBJ2-3	.	TRBV7-2	17	.	TGTGCCAGCAGCTTAGAGGGCGCTAGGCCTAGGGGAGATACGCAGTATTTT	CASSLEGARPRGDTQYF
TRBJ1-2	.	TRBV18	13	.	TGTGCCAGCTCACCAGACATAAACTATGGCTACACCTTC	CASSPDINYGYTF
TRBJ2-4	.	TRBV28	12	.	TGTGCCAGCAGTTGGACAGTCCACATTCAGTACTTC	CASSWTVHIQYF
TRBJ2-5	once	TRBV9	16	TRBD1	TGTGCCAGCAGCCCACGGACAGGGAATGTTGGAGAGACCCAGTACTTC	CASSPRTGNVGETQYF
TRBJ1-6	.	TRBV30	11	.	TGTGCCTGGAATATAAAGGAGTCCCTCCACTTT	CAWNIKESLHF
TRBJ1-1	.	TRBV12-3/TRBV12-4	13	.	TGTGCCAGCACTAGGACGTTGAACACTGAAGCTTTCTTT	CASTRTLNTEAFF
TRBJ2-7	.	TRBV5-1	15	.	TGCGCCAGCAGCTCCCGACCAGGATTCTCCTACGAGCAGTACTTC	CASSSRPGFSYEQYF